A single sample gave rise to the 11 T cell receptor beta chains below, sequenced in a study of T cells in Graves' hyperthyroidism and ophthalmopathy. Researchers took RNA transcripts and amplified the TCR beta CDR3 regions from them. In the first-round RT-PCR of the TCR CDR3, the HTBI primer set was used. Each CDR3 protein is one row after TCRdb ran MiXCR on the multiplex PCR reads. Among approximately 420,000 distinct CDR3 sequences, roughly 13% were seen once, and the ten largest hold less than 6.5%. The sequencing sample was made of blood. Receptors were obtained from a woman aged 18 to 35 with Graves' hyperthyroidism.

As regards this clonotype: This could be a read error, since a much larger clone is one nucleotide away. This chain links TRBV15 with TRBJ2-1; 8 bases map to TRBD2. The CDR3 loop spans 14 amino acids. Germline values: CDR1 LNHNV, CDR2 YYDKDF (reference sequence). CDR3 amino acids: CATTPLAAYNEHFF. In nucleotides, the CDR3 is TGTGCCACCACTCCACTAGCGGCCTACAATGAGCATTTCTTC.

Note on this clonotype: A much larger clonotype is one base distant, so this may be a read error. This chain connects TRBV7-9 to TRBJ2-1; 10 bases match TRBD1. Germline-derived CDR1 and CDR2 are SEHNR and FQNEAQ (reference sequence). Germline trimming cut 4 bases from V and 5 bases from J; bases unmatched to any gene: 5. This CDR3 is built from 15 residues. The CDR3 sequence is CASSSGTGVNNEQFF. The CDR3 nucleotides read TGTGCCAGCAGCTCCGGGACAGGGGTGAACAATGAGCAGTTCTTC.

In this sample, this clonotype turned up many times. The chain links TRBV28 to TRBJ1-2; the D is unclear. Germline V gene data show CDR1 as MDHEN and CDR2 as SYDVKM. With 1 base removed from V and 1 base from J, the gap between germline ends came to 7 bases. This CDR3 spans 14 amino acids. The CDR3 loop reads CASSLLRFNYGYTF. CDR3 sequence (DNA): TGTGCCAGCAGTTTATTACGGTTTAACTATGGCTACACCTTC.

This clonotype has ten or more counts. The V and J genes are TRBV28 and TRBJ1-3, with D unclear. CDR3 size: 14 residues. Germline V CDR1 and CDR2: MDHEN, SYDVKM. The V end lost 3 bases, the J end lost 1 base, and 7 bases lay between the germline ends. The CDR3: CASSFKISGNTIYF. For the CDR3, the DNA is TGTGCCAGCAGTTTTAAGATTTCTGGAAACACCATATATTTT.

This chain links TRBV30 with TRBJ1-2; 7 bases line up with TRBD1. Germline V lookup: CDR1 GTSNPN, CDR2 SVGIG (reference sequence). The CDR3 spans 13 residues. J gave up 4 bases and V 3 bases, and 5 bases lay outside the gene matches. In DNA, the CDR3 is TGTGCCTGGAGGGAGACAGGGAGCTATGGCTACACCTTC. This sequence encodes CAWRETGSYGYTF.

This clonotype was recorded at least ten times. The gene calls are TRBV20-1 and TRBJ1-1; possibly TRBD1 for D (6 bases). The V end lost 0 bases, the J end lost 4 bases, and 15 bases lay between the germline ends. This CDR3 spans 15 amino acids. Germline assignment: CDR1 DFQATT and CDR2 SNEGSKA (reference sequence). The CDR3 nucleotides read TGCAGTGCTAGAGATCCTGGGGGGGGGGCCACTGAAGCTTTCTTT. It is translated as CSARDPGGGATEAFF.

This clonotype was detected many times. The CDR3 here is CASSRDSRSYEQYF. CDR3 in DNA: TGTGCCAGCAGCCGGGACAGTCGATCCTACGAGCAGTACTTC. The chain joins TRBV6-1 to TRBJ2-7; 7 bases match TRBD1. Unmatched junction bases numbered 6, after V lost 6 bases and J lost 1 base. Germline values: CDR1 MNHNS, CDR2 SASEGT. This CDR3 contains 14 residues.

In its sample, this clonotype was seen many times. The V and J genes are TRBV27 and TRBJ1-1; TRBD1 might be the D (6 bases). Trimming pared 3 bases from V and 0 bases from J, leaving 17 bases between. The germline V gene has CDR1 MNHEY and CDR2 SMNVEV (reference sequence). CDR3 length: 17 amino acids. The DNA of the CDR3 is TGTGCCAGCAGTTTTAGATGGGGGGCCCTCATGAACACTGAAGCTTTCTTT. It is translated as CASSFRWGALMNTEAFF.

This clonotype was seen at least ten times. The genes are TRBV5-1 and TRBJ1-1, with TRBD1 identical over 8 bases. Germline V gene data show CDR1 as SGHRS and CDR2 as YFSETQ. CDR3 size: 15 residues. Germline trimming cut 7 bases from V and 1 base from J; bases unmatched to any gene: 9. The CDR3 DNA follows: TGCGCCAGCCATGGACAGGGCCCCGCGAACACTGAAGCTTTCTTT. This codes for CASHGQGPANTEAFF.

This rearrangement joins TRBV6-1 to TRBJ2-7; D is possibly TRBD1 (6 bases). CDR3 size: 14 residues. Trimming pared 2 bases from V and 3 bases from J, leaving 11 bases between. The germline V gene has CDR1 MNHNS and CDR2 SASEGT. CDR3 region: CASSERGRGYEQYF. In nucleotides, the CDR3 is TGTGCCAGCAGTGAAAGGGGCAGGGGCTACGAGCAGTACTTC.

In this sample, this clonotype turned up many times. J is TRBJ2-5 and V is TRBV30, with D tentatively TRBD1 (6 bases). The V gene lost 5 bases and the J gene lost 7 bases, with 14 bases spanning the gap. The CDR3 length is 12 residues. Per the germline V gene, CDR1 is GTSNPN and CDR2 is SVGIG (reference sequence). CDR3 region: CAWDRFWGTQYF. CDR3 bases: TGTGCCTGGGACAGGTTCTGGGGGACCCAGTACTTC. The full variable domain, in which reference TRBV30 and TRBJ2-5 provide the parts outside the CDR3, is SQTIHQWPATLVQPVGSPLSLECTVEGTSNPNLYWYRQAAGRGLQLLFYSVGIGQISSEVPQNLSASRPQDRQFILSSKKLLLSDSGFYLCAWDRFWGTQYFGPGTRLLVL.